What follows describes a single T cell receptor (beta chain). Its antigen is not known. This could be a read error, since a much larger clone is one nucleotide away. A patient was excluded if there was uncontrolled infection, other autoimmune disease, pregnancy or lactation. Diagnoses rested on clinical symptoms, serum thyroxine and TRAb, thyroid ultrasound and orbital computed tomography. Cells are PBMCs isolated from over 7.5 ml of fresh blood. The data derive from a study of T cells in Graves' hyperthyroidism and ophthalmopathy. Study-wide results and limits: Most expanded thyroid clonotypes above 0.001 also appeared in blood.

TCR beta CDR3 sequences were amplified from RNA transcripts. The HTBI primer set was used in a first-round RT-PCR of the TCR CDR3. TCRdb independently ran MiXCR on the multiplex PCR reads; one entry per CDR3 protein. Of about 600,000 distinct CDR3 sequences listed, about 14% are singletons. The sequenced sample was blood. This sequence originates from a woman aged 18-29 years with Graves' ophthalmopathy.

CDR3 DNA sequence: TGTGCCAGCAGCTTGGGGCGGGAGGGTTCCGGGGAGCTGTTTTTT. Translation gives CASSLGREGSGELFF. The chain employs TRBV11-3 and TRBJ2-2, with 9 bases that match TRBD2. The germline gives CDR1 SGHNT, CDR2 YENEEA. V was clipped by 3 bases and J by 6 bases; unmatched bases: 5. This CDR3 contains 15 residues.